This T cell receptor (beta chain) appears in the sequencing data of a study of siplizumab effects on memory and regulatory T cells. Study conclusions and caveats: For siplizumab cultures, the suppressive function of their proliferating Tregs was not confirmed.

Using a few donor pairs, the authors sequenced unstimulated naive, memory, effector memory and TEMRA subsets. The V end lost 3 bases, the J end lost 0 bases, and 3 bases lay between the germline ends. Germline-derived CDR1 and CDR2 are PRHDT and FYEKMQ (reference sequence). The CDR3 covers 13 residues. Profiling relied on immunoSEQ multiplex PCR, and the TCRdb table lists in-frame clones only, not all of them. The sample holds about 50,000 clones, more than 75% seen once. Comments on this clone: What it binds is not known.

Sequencing used naive CD8+ T cells sorted from blood. The J gene is TRBJ2-1, the V gene TRBV13, with no clear D. The clonotype comes from a human donor in good health. The CDR3 DNA sequence: TGTGCCAGCAGCTTTAGCTCCTACAATGAGCAGTTCTTC. Its translation: CASSFSSYNEQFF.